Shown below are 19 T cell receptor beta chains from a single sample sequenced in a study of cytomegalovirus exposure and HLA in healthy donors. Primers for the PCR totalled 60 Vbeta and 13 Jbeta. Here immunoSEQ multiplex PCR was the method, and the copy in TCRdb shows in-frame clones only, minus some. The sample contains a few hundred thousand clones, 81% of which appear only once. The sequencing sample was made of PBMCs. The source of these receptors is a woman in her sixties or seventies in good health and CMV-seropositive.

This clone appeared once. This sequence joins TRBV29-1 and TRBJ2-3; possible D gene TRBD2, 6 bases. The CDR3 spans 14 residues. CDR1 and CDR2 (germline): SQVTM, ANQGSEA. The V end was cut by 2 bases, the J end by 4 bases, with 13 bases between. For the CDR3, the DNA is TGCAGCGTTGAAATAGGAGGGTCTCCAGATACGCAGTATTTT. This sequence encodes CSVEIGGSPDTQYF.

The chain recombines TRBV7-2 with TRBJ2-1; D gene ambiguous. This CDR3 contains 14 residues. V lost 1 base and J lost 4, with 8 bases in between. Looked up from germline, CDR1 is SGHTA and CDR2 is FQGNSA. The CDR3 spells CASSLDSTYNEQFF. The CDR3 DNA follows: TGTGCCAGCAGCTTAGATTCTACTTACAATGAGCAGTTCTTC.

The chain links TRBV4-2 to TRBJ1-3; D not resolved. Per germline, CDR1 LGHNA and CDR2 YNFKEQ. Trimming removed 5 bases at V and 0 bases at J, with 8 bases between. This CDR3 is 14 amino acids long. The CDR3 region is CASSGSGSGNTIYF. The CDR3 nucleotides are TGTGCCAGCAGCGGTTCGGGCTCTGGAAACACCATATATTTT.

Here the CDR3 DNA reads TGTGCCAGCAGCTCCCCAGACAGGGGTCATTATGGCTACACCTTC. Protein sequence: CASSSPDRGHYGYTF. The V and J genes are TRBV11-2 and TRBJ1-2; 8 bases are a match to TRBD1. With 4 bases clipped from V and 5 bases from J, the junction kept 9 bases outside the gene matches. CDR3 length equals 15 residues. Germline CDR1 is SGHAT and CDR2 is FQNNGV.

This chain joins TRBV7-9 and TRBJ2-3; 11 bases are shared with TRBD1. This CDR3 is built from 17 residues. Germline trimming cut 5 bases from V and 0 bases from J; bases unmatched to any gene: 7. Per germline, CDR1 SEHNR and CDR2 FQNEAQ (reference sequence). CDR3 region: CASSQRTGGVSTDTQYF. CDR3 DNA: TGTGCCAGCAGCCAACGGACAGGGGGCGTTAGCACAGATACGCAGTATTTT.

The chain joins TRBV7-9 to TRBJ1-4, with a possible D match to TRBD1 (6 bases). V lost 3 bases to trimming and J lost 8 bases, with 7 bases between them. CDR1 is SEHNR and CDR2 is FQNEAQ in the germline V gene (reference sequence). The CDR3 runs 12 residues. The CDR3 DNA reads TGTGCCAGCAGCTTTGACAGGGAAAAACTGTTTTTT. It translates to CASSFDREKLFF.

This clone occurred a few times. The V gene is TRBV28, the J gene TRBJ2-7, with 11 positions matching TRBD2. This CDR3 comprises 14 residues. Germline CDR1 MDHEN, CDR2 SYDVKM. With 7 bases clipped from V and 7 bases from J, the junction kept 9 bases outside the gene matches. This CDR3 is CASNLLAGVREQYF. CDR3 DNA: TGTGCCAGCAATCTACTAGCGGGGGTACGGGAGCAGTACTTC. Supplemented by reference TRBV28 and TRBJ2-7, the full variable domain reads DVKVTQSSRYLVKRTGEKVFLECVQDMDHENMFWYRQDPGLGLRLIYFSYDVKMKEKGDIPEGYSVSREKKERFSLILESASTNQTSMYLCASNLLAGVREQYFGPGTRLTVT.

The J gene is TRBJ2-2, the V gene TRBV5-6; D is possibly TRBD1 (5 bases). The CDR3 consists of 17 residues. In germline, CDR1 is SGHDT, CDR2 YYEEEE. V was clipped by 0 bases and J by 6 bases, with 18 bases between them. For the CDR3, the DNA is TGTGCCAGCAGCTTGGGGGTTGGCAGGGATGTTTCCGGGGAGCTGTTTTTT. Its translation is CASSLGVGRDVSGELFF.

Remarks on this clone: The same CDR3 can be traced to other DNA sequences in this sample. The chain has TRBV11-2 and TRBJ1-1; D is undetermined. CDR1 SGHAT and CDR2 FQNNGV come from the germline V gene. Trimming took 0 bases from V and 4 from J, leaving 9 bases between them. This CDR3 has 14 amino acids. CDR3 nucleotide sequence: TGTGCCAGCAGCTTAGATCTGGGAGGCACTGAAGCTTTCTTT. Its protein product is CASSLDLGGTEAFF.

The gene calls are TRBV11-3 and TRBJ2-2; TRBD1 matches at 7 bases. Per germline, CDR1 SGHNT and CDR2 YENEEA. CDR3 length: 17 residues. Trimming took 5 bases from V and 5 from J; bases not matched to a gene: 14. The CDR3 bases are TGTGCCAGCAGCCCTAACCCCGGGACAGCGAGAACCGGGGAGCTGTTTTTT. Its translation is CASSPNPGTARTGELFF. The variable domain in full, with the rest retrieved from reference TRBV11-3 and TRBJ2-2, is EAGVVQSPRYKIIEKKQPVAFWCNPISGHNTLYWYLQNLGQGPELLIRYENEEAVDDSQLPKDRFSAERLKGVDSTLKIQPAELGDSAVYLCASSPNPGTARTGELFFGEGSRLTVL.

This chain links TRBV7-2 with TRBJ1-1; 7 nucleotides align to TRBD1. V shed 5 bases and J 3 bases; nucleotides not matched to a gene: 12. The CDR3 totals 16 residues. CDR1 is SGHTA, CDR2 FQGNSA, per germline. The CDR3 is CASSPTVGDRDTEAFF. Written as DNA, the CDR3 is TGTGCCAGCAGCCCCACGGTCGGGGACAGAGACACTGAAGCTTTCTTT.

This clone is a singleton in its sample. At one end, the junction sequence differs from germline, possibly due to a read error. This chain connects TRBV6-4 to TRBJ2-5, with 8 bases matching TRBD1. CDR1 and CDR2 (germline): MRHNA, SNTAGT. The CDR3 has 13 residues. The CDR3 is CASGDRGEKTQYF. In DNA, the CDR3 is TGTGCCAGCGGTGACAGGGGTGAGAAGACCCAGTACTTC.

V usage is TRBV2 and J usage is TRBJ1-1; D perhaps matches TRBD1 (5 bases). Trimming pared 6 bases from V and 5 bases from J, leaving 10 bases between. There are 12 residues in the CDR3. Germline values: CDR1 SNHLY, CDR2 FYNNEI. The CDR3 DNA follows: TGTGCCAGCAGCTCAGGGAAAACTGAAGCTTTCTTT. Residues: CASSSGKTEAFF. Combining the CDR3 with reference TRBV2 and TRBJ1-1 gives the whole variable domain EPEVTQTPSHQVTQMGQEVILRCVPISNHLYFYWYRQILGQKVEFLVSFYNNEISEKSEIFDDQFSVERPDGSNFTLKIRSTKLEDSAMYFCASSSGKTEAFFGQGTRLTVV.

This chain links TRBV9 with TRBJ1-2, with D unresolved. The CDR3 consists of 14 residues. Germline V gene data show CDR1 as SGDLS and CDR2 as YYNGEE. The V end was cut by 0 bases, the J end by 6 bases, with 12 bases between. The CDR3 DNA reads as TGTGCCAGCAGCGTAGGAAGCGGTACTGATGGCTACACCTTC. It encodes CASSVGSGTDGYTF. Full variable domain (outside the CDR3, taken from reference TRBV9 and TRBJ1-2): DSGVTQTPKHLITATGQRVTLRCSPRSGDLSVYWYQQSLDQGLQFLIQYYNGEERAKGNILERFSAQQFPDLHSELNLSSLELGDSALYFCASSVGSGTDGYTFGSGTRLTVV.

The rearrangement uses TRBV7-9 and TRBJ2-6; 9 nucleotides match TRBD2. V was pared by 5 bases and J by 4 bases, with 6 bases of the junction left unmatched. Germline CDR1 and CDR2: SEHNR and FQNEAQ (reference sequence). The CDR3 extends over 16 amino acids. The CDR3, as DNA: TGTGCCAGCAGCGCGGGAGGGCCGAGAGGGGCCAACGTCCTGACTTTC. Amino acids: CASSAGGPRGANVLTF.

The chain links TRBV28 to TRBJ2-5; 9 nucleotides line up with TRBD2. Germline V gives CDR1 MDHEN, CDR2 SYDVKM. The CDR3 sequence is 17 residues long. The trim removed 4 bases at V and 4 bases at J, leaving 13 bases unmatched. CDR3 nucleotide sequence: TGTGCCAGCAGTTGGGGGTGGGCGGGAGGGCGGAGAGAGACCCAGTACTTC. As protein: CASSWGWAGGRRETQYF. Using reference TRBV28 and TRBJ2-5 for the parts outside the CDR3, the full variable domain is DVKVTQSSRYLVKRTGEKVFLECVQDMDHENMFWYRQDPGLGLRLIYFSYDVKMKEKGDIPEGYSVSREKKERFSLILESASTNQTSMYLCASSWGWAGGRRETQYFGPGTRLLVL.

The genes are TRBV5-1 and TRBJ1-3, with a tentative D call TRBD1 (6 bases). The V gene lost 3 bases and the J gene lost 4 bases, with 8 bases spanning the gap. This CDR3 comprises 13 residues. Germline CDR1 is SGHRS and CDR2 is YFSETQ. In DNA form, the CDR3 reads TGCGCCAGCAGCTCAGGACAGGGAAACACCATATATTTT. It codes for CASSSGQGNTIYF.

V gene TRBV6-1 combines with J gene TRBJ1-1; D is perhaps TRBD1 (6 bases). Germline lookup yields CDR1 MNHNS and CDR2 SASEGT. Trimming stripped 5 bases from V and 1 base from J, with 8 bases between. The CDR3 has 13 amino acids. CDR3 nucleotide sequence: TGTGCCAGCAGTATGGGGGCGAACACTGAAGCTTTCTTT. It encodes CASSMGANTEAFF.

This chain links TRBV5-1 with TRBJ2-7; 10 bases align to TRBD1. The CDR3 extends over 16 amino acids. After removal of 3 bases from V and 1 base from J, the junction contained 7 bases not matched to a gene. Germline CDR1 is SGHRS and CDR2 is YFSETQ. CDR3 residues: CASSYSGQGLSYEQYF. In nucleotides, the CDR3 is TGCGCCAGCAGCTATTCGGGACAGGGGTTGTCCTACGAGCAGTACTTC.